A selection of T cell receptor beta chains follows, all from one sample in a study of T cells in Graves' hyperthyroidism and ophthalmopathy. In TCRdb, the multiplex PCR reads were re-called with MiXCR into one record per CDR3 protein. In the table there are under 130,000 distinct CDR3 sequences, 45% to 50% of which are singletons. Sequenced sample: blood. The receptor set was obtained from a man between 35 and 55 years old with Graves' hyperthyroidism. Each CDR3 is given with its conserved first and last residue. Each record gives: D gene, V gene, J gene, clone size, CDR3 DNA, CDR3 protein. The D gene is left open where the match is weak. Expanded clones get a size class; other rows say once, few or many, or leave the size out.

D: .
V: TRBV29-1
J: TRBJ2-2
size: many
DNA: TGCAGCGTTGAAGATCGAAAGGGCACGAACACCGGGGAGCTGTTTTTT
CDR3: CSVEDRKGTNTGELFF

D: .
V: TRBV2
J: TRBJ1-5
size: .
DNA: TGTGCCAGCAGTGAAGCTCGACTCAGTCAGCCCCGGCATTTT
CDR3: CASSEARLSQPRHF

D: .
V: TRBV12-3/TRBV12-4
J: TRBJ1-5
size: many
DNA: TGTGCCAGCAGGACTAGCAATGGGGGCAATCAGCCCCAGCATTTT
CDR3: CASRTSNGGNQPQHF

D: .
V: TRBV6-5
J: TRBJ1-1
size: .
DNA: TGTGCCAGCAGTTACGAGGGTTTGAACACTGAAGCTTTCTTT
CDR3: CASSYEGLNTEAFF

D: .
V: TRBV7-2
J: TRBJ2-2
size: .
DNA: TGTGCCAGCAGCTTAGTGGGGAGGGGGACCGGGGAGCTGTTTTTT
CDR3: CASSLVGRGTGELFF

D: .
V: TRBV10-1
J: TRBJ2-5
size: many
DNA: TGCGCCAGCAGTGATTCCTCTGAGACCCAGTACTTC
CDR3: CASSDSSETQYF

D: .
V: TRBV30
J: TRBJ2-7
size: .
DNA: TGTGCCTGGAGTAGGCAGGGCTACGAGCAGTACTTC
CDR3: CAWSRQGYEQYF

D: TRBD1
V: TRBV24-1
J: TRBJ1-5
size: .
DNA: TGTGCCACCAGTGACAGCCGGGACAGGGAAAATCAGCCCCAGCATTTT
CDR3: CATSDSRDRENQPQHF

D: TRBD2
V: TRBV29-1
J: TRBJ2-1
size: .
DNA: TGCAGCGTCGAAGGACGGACTAGTACTAATGAGCAGTTCTTC
CDR3: CSVEGRTSTNEQFF

D: TRBD1
V: TRBV9
J: TRBJ2-7
size: many
DNA: TGTGCCAGCAGCGTAGACCCAGGGGGCCTCGACGAGCAGTACTTC
CDR3: CASSVDPGGLDEQYF

D: TRBD2
V: TRBV10-3
J: TRBJ2-5
size: .
DNA: TGTGCCATCAGTAAGACTAGCTTGGGATCGCAAGAGACCCAGTACTTC
CDR3: CAISKTSLGSQETQYF

D: .
V: TRBV20-1
J: TRBJ2-7
size: many
DNA: TGCAGTGCGTTGACGGCGTACGAGCAGTACTTC
CDR3: CSALTAYEQYF

D: TRBD2
V: TRBV10-2
J: TRBJ2-2
size: .
DNA: TGCGCCAGCAGTGAGCGGGAGGCACCCGGGGAGCTGTTTTTT
CDR3: CASSEREAPGELFF

D: TRBD2
V: TRBV6-1
J: TRBJ2-7
size: .
DNA: TGTGCCAGCGGGCGGGGGACTAGCGGGACCTACGAGCAGTACTTC
CDR3: CASGRGTSGTYEQYF

D: .
V: TRBV9
J: TRBJ1-1
size: .
DNA: TGTGCCAGCAGCGTGGGGGATTACTTGCGGGGCACTGAAGCTTTCTTT
CDR3: CASSVGDYLRGTEAFF

D: TRBD2
V: TRBV7-9
J: TRBJ2-7
size: .
DNA: TGTGCCAGCAGCCCGGGGGGGGCAGGCGAGCAGTACTTC
CDR3: CASSPGGAGEQYF

D: TRBD2
V: TRBV2
J: TRBJ2-1
size: .
DNA: TGTGCCAGCAGGGTTGGACTAGCGGGGGGTTATAATGAGCAGTTCTTC
CDR3: CASRVGLAGGYNEQFF

D: .
V: TRBV3-1
J: TRBJ1-6
size: few
DNA: TGTGCCAGCAGCCAAGATTCAGGCAGTTACTCCTATAATTCACCCCTCCACTTT
CDR3: CASSQDSGSYSYNSPLHF

D: .
V: TRBV20-1
J: TRBJ1-5
size: many
DNA: TGCAGTGCTAGAGATCGTGGGGGGCCCCAGCATTTT
CDR3: CSARDRGGPQHF

D: .
V: TRBV7-9
J: TRBJ2-1
size: .
DNA: TGTGCCAGCAGTCCTCGAGGACCCGCGGAGCAGTTCTTC
CDR3: CASSPRGPAEQFF

D: .
V: TRBV11-2
J: TRBJ1-1
size: .
DNA: TGTGCCAGCAGCTCACAACAGGGAGGCGAGACTGAAGCTTTCTTT
CDR3: CASSSQQGGETEAFF

D: .
V: TRBV7-9
J: TRBJ2-7
size: .
DNA: TGTGCCAGCAGCCCGGCGGCGGTAATCACAGGGAACGAGCAGTACTTC
CDR3: CASSPAAVITGNEQYF